This TCR beta chain was documented in a study of T cell changes during pregnancy in multiple sclerosis. The CDR3 loop spans 16 amino acids. V gave up 4 bases and J gave up 3 bases; unmatched junction bases: 7. Germline V gene data show CDR1 as SGHDT and CDR2 as YYEEEE. Assay: immunoSEQ multiplex PCR; the TCRdb copy retains only in-frame clones and omits some. The sample lists some 60,000 clones, 93% occurring once. Sample: peripheral blood, taken after pregnancy. This receptor was taken from a female donor with multiple sclerosis, enrolled in a pregnancy study. The chain carries TRBV5-6 and TRBJ2-2, with 9 bases that match TRBD1. In nucleotides, the CDR3 is TGTGCCAGCAGCAGAGGACAGGGGCGCTACACCGGGGAGCTGTTTTTT. Translated: CASSRGQGRYTGELFF.